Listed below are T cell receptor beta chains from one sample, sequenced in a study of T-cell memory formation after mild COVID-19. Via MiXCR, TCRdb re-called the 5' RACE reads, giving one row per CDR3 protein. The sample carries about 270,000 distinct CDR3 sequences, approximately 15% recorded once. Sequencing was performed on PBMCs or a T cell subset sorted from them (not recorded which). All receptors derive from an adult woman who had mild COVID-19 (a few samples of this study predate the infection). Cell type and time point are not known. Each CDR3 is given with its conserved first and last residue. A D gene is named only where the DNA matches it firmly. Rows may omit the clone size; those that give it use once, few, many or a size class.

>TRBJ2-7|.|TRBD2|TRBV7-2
CASRRDPTSVGYEQYF
TGTGCCAGCAGGAGGGATCCGACTAGCGTCGGCTACGAGCAGTACTTC
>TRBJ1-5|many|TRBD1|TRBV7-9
CASSLGRGQNQPQHF
TGTGCCAGCAGCTTAGGCAGGGGGCAAAATCAGCCCCAGCATTTT
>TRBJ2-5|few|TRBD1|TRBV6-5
CASSYLTNDRAVETQYF
TGTGCCAGCAGTTACCTCACAAACGACAGGGCCGTCGAGACCCAGTACTTC
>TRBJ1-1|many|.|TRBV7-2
CASSLYGSITEAFF
TGTGCCAGCAGCTTGTACGGGTCCATCACTGAAGCTTTCTTT
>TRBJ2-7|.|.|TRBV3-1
CASSHRGTYEQYF
TGTGCCAGCAGCCACAGGGGAACCTACGAGCAGTACTTC
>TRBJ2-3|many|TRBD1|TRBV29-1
CSGLRDRPSSTDTQYF
TGCAGCGGTTTGCGGGACAGGCCGTCTAGCACAGATACGCAGTATTTT
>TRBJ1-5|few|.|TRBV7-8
CASSARVSGEQPQHF
TGTGCCAGCAGCGCGAGGGTATCCGGGGAACAGCCCCAGCATTTT
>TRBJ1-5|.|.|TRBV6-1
CASRPGPSNQPQHF
TGTGCCAGCAGGCCCGGACCGAGCAATCAGCCCCAGCATTTT
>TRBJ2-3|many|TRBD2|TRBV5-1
CASSTGGPQDTQYF
TGCGCCAGCAGCACGGGGGGGCCACAAGATACGCAGTATTTT
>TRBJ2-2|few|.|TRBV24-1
CATSDLGQEHPPNTGELFF
TGTGCCACCAGTGATTTGGGCCAAGAGCACCCACCGAACACCGGGGAGCTGTTTTTT
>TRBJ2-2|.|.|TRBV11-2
CASSLHRNTGELFF
TGTGCCAGCAGCTTACATAGGAACACCGGGGAGCTGTTTTTT
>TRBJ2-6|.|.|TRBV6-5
CASGRTAGANVLTF
TGTGCCAGCGGGAGGACTGCTGGGGCCAACGTCCTGACTTTC
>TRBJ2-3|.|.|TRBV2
CASHPGPASRWDTQYF
TGTGCCAGCCACCCCGGACCGGCGTCGAGGTGGGATACGCAGTATTTT
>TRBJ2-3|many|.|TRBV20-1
CSARETGSDTQYF
TGCAGTGCTAGAGAGACGGGGTCGGATACGCAGTATTTT
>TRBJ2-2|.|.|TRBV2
CASTLRRVSNTGELFF
TGTGCCAGCACCCTTCGCCGGGTTTCGAACACCGGGGAGCTGTTTTTT
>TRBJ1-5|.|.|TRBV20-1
CSASGGPNQPQHF
TGCAGTGCTAGTGGGGGCCCCAATCAGCCCCAGCATTTT
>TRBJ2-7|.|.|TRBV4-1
CASSHTGTYEQYF
TGCGCCAGCAGCCACACAGGGACCTACGAGCAGTACTTC
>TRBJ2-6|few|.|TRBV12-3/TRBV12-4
CASSLGGRAGANVLTF
TGTGCCAGCAGTTTAGGTGGTAGGGCTGGGGCCAACGTCCTGACTTTC
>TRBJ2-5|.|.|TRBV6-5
CASSRFETQYF
TGTGCCAGCAGTCGATTCGAGACCCAGTACTTC
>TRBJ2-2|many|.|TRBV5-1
CASSLVQTNTGELFF
TGCGCCAGCAGCTTGGTCCAGACGAACACCGGGGAGCTGTTTTTT
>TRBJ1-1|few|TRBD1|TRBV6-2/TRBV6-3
CASRTIRGQGYSTEAFF
TGTGCCAGCCGTACTATCCGCGGACAGGGTTATAGCACTGAAGCTTTCTTT
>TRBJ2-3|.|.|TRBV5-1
CASSLQGGGTDTQYF
TGCGCCAGCAGCTTGCAGGGGGGGGGCACAGATACGCAGTATTTT
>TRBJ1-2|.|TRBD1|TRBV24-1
CATSDTSGQGSYGYTF
TGTGCCACCAGTGACACCTCGGGACAGGGAAGCTATGGCTACACCTTC
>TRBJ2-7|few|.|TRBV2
CASSTRAAVYEQYF
TGTGCCAGCAGTACACGGGCTGCAGTCTACGAGCAGTACTTC
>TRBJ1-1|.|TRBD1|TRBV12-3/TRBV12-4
CATLEQGTVAFF
TGTGCCACTCTTGAGCAGGGGACAGTAGCTTTCTTT
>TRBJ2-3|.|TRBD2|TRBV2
CASSERRGGGGDTQYF
TGTGCCAGCAGTGAAAGGCGGGGGGGCGGAGGAGATACGCAGTATTTT
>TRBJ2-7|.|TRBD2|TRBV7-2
CASSFTGGLYEQYF
TGTGCCAGCAGCTTCACGGGGGGACTGTACGAGCAGTACTTC
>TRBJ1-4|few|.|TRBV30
CAWTENFNEKLFF
TGTGCCTGGACCGAGAACTTCAATGAAAAACTGTTTTTT
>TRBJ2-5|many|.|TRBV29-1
CSVRRSHQETQYF
TGCAGCGTTAGGAGGTCTCACCAAGAGACCCAGTACTTC
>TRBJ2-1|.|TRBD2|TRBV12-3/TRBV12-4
CASSLSASGVNEQFF
TGTGCCAGCAGTTTATCGGCTAGCGGGGTTAATGAGCAGTTCTTC
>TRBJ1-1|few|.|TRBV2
CASSEFWIGSNTEAFF
TGTGCCAGCAGTGAATTTTGGATAGGATCGAACACTGAAGCTTTCTTT
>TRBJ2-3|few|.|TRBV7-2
CASSFSSDTQYF
TGTGCCAGCAGCTTTTCTTCAGATACGCAGTATTTT
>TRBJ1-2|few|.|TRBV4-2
CASSQRNLGGYTF
TGTGCCAGCAGCCAAAGAAACCTCGGGGGCTACACCTTC
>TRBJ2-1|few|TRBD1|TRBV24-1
CATRTGGMGNEQFF
TGTGCCACCAGAACAGGGGGCATGGGCAATGAGCAGTTCTTC
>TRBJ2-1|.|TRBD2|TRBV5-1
CASSGLGGASYNEQFF
TGCGCCAGCAGCGGACTCGGGGGGGCCTCCTACAATGAGCAGTTCTTC
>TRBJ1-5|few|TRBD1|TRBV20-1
CSASRGQALSNQPQHF
TGCAGTGCTAGCCGCGGACAGGCCCTTAGCAATCAGCCCCAGCATTTT
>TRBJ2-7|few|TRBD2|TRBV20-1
CSAYTSGRMYEQYF
TGCAGTGCTTATACTAGCGGGAGAATGTACGAGCAGTACTTC
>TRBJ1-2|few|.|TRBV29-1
CSVEVANYGYTF
TGCAGCGTTGAAGTGGCTAACTATGGCTACACCTTC
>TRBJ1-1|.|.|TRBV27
CASSFKRNTEAFF
TGTGCCAGCAGTTTTAAGCGGAACACTGAAGCTTTCTTT
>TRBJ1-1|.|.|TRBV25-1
CASQQGNRVEAFF
TGTGCCAGCCAACAGGGTAACCGAGTTGAAGCTTTCTTT
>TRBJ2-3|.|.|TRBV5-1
CASSQGATDTQYF
TGCGCCAGCAGCCAGGGTGCAACAGATACGCAGTATTTT
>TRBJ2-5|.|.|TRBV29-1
CSVDLGRQETQYF
TGCAGCGTTGATCTGGGCAGGCAAGAGACCCAGTACTTC
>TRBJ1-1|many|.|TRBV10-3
CAIGPRGAGNTEAFF
TGTGCCATCGGACCTAGGGGAGCGGGGAACACTGAAGCTTTCTTT
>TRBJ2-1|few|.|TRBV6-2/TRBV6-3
CASSGYRDSYNEQFF
TGTGCCAGCAGCGGATACCGGGACTCCTACAATGAGCAGTTCTTC
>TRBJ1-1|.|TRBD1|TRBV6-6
CASRPTDRVGTEAFF
TGTGCCAGCAGACCCACTGACAGGGTAGGGACTGAAGCTTTCTTT
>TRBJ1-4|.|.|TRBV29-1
CSVAHKGEKLFF
TGCAGCGTTGCTCATAAAGGAGAAAAACTGTTTTTT